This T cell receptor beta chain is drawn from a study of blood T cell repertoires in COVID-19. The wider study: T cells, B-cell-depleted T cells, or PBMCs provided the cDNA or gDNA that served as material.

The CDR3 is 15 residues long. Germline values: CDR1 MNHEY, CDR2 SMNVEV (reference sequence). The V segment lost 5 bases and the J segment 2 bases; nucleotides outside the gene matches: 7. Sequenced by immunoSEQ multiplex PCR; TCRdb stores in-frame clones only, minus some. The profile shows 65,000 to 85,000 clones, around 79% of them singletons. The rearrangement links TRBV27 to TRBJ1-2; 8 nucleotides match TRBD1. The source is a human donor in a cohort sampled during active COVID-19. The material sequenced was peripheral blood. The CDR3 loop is CASSPRTGLNYGYTF. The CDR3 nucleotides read TGTGCCAGCAGTCCCCGGACAGGGCTAAACTATGGCTACACCTTC.